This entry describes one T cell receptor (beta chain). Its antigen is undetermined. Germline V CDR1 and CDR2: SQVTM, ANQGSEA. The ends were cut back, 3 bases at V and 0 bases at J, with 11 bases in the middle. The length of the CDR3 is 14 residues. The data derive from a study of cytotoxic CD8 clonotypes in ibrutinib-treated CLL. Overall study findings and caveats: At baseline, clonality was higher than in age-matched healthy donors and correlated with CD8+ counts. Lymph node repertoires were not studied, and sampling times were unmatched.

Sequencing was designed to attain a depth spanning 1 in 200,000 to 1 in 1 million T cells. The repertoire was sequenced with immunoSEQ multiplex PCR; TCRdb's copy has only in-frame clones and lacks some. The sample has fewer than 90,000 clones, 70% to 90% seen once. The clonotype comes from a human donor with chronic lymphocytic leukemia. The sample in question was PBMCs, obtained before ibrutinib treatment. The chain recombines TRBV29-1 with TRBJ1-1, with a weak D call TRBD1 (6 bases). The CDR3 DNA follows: TGCAGCGTTGAGGGGGGCCCCGTGAACACTGAAGCTTTCTTT. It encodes CSVEGGPVNTEAFF. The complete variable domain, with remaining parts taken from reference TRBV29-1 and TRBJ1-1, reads SAVISQKPSRDICQRGTSLTIQCQVDSQVTMMFWYRQQPGQSLTLIATANQGSEATYESGFVIDKFPISRPNLTFSTLTVSNMSPEDSSIYLCSVEGGPVNTEAFFGQGTRLTVV.